This T cell receptor beta chain was recovered during a study of T cells in Graves' hyperthyroidism and ophthalmopathy. Findings and limits, study-wide: Most thyroid clonotypes expanded above 0.001 were also detected in blood. Separation of ophthalmopathy from stable hyperthyroidism was achieved by a 13 V-J model.

Amplified regions were TCR beta CDR3 sequences from RNA transcripts. HTBI primers were used for first-round RT-PCR of the TCR CDR3. Each CDR3 protein is one row after TCRdb ran MiXCR on the multiplex PCR reads. The sample consists of roughly 93,000 distinct CDR3 sequences, about 37% of them appearing once. Germline V gene sequence: CDR1 SGHTA, CDR2 FQGNSA. The CDR3 extends over 16 amino acids. Unmatched junction bases numbered 10, after V lost 5 bases and J lost 3 bases. The sample holds many counts of this clonotype. Its antigen is currently unknown. The gene calls are TRBV7-2 and TRBJ2-7; 10 bases agree with TRBD1. The clonotype was recovered from a woman in her twenties or thirties with Graves' hyperthyroidism. The sequencing input was peripheral blood or thyroid tissue (not recorded which). In nucleotides, the CDR3 is TGTGCCAGCAGCCTTGACAGGGGGCAGTACGTCTACGAGCAGTACTTC. Translation: CASSLDRGQYVYEQYF.